Below, 31 T cell receptor beta chains from the same sample are listed, as sequenced in a study of T cell responses to AZD1222 COVID-19 vaccine. Some clones are missing from TCRdb's copy, which holds only in-frame ones; the method was immunoSEQ multiplex PCR. The data hold 150,000 or so clones, with 75% to 90% observed a single time. Specimen: peripheral blood, collected after recovery from COVID-19. Receptor source: an adult who had recovered from COVID-19.

The chain is built from TRBV24-1 and TRBJ1-2; D gene uncertain. The CDR3 runs 13 residues. Looked up from germline, CDR1 is KGHDR and CDR2 is SFDVKD. The germline V and J ends were trimmed by 1 base and 8 bases, with 10 bases remaining between them. The CDR3 DNA is TGTGCCACCAGTGATTTAGGAGAGGCGGGCTACACCTTC. Translated, it gives CATSDLGEAGYTF.

The chain recombines TRBV6-2 or TRBV6-3 with TRBJ2-1; D remains ambiguous. Germline V gene lookup returns CDR1 MNHEY and CDR2 SVGEGT. The V end lost 4 bases, the J end lost 8 bases, and 9 bases lay between the germline ends. The CDR3 is 12 residues long. CDR3 in amino acids: CASSSRLHEQFF. CDR3 bases: TGTGCCAGCAGTTCCCGGCTCCATGAGCAGTTCTTC.

The V gene is TRBV29-1, the J gene TRBJ2-3, with D possibly being TRBD1 or TRBD2 (6 bases each). The V end lost 8 bases, the J end lost 1 base, and 13 bases lay between the germline ends. This CDR3 region has 13 residues. The germline CDR1 and CDR2 sequences are SQVTM and ANQGSEA. CDR3: CSIQEGGTDTQYF. For the CDR3, the DNA is TGCAGCATCCAGGAGGGGGGCACAGATACGCAGTATTTT.

The chain employs TRBV19 and TRBJ1-5, with TRBD1 as a possible D gene (6 bases). Germline CDR1 and CDR2: LNHDA and SQIVND (reference sequence). Deletions cut 3 bases from V and 11 bases from J, with 29 bases between. The CDR3 has 18 residues. CDR3 DNA: TGTGCCAGTAGTATGGAGTTGATCGGGGCAGGGGCTGTTGGGACCCAGCATTTT. Its protein product is CASSMELIGAGAVGTQHF.

This clone was picked up one time. V is TRBV12-3 or TRBV12-4 and J is TRBJ1-1, with D uncertain. V was clipped by 0 bases and J by 6 bases, with 8 bases between them. The CDR3 runs to 13 residues. The CDR3 DNA is TGTGCCAGCAGTTTAGCCAACCGCCCTGAAGCTTTCTTT. Its translation is CASSLANRPEAFF.

This chain joins TRBV7-9 and TRBJ2-7, with D possibly being TRBD1 or TRBD2 (5 bases each). CDR1 is SEHNR and CDR2 is FQNEAQ in the germline V gene (reference sequence). Deletions cut 0 bases from V and 6 bases from J, with 12 bases between. The CDR3 is 14 residues long. This CDR3 is CASSLAGPGTEQYF. CDR3 in DNA: TGTGCCAGCAGCTTAGCCGGGCCCGGGACCGAGCAGTACTTC.

This rearrangement joins TRBV28 to TRBJ2-7; D uncertain. Trimming removed 6 bases at V and 3 bases at J, with 6 bases between. There are 11 residues in the CDR3. CDR1 and CDR2 from the germline V gene are MDHEN and SYDVKM. The CDR3 region has the DNA TGTGCCAGCAGCCGGGTCTACGAGCAGTACTTC. Encoded protein: CASSRVYEQYF.

The chain has TRBV19 and TRBJ1-1; D may be TRBD1 (5 bases). This CDR3 has 14 amino acids. The V gene lost 5 bases and the J gene lost 4 bases, with 14 bases spanning the gap. CDR1 and CDR2 from the germline V gene are LNHDA and SQIVND (reference sequence). The CDR3 bases are TGTGCCAGTAGTGGGACGGTCCGGAGCACTGAAGCTTTCTTT. It translates to CASSGTVRSTEAFF.

This chain joins TRBV11-2 and TRBJ2-7; maybe TRBD2 (6 bases). This CDR3 is 17 amino acids long. Trimming took off 0 bases at V and 0 bases at J, with 15 bases between the two ends. Germline V gene sequence: CDR1 SGHAT, CDR2 FQNNGV. This CDR3 reads CASSLDVRLGSSYEQYF. DNA for the CDR3: TGTGCCAGCAGCTTAGACGTCCGACTAGGGAGCTCCTACGAGCAGTACTTC.

This clone showed up just once. This chain connects TRBV6-9 to TRBJ1-2; maybe TRBD1 (5 bases). Germline V CDR1 and CDR2: MNHGY, SVAAGI. With 0 bases removed from V and 5 bases from J, the gap between germline ends came to 13 bases. The CDR3 has 15 amino acids. The CDR3 DNA is TGTGCCAGCAGTTATTCGGTCGGCAGGGCTTATGGCTACACCTTC. Translating gives CASSYSVGRAYGYTF.

This sequence joins TRBV14 and TRBJ2-2; D remains unclear. This CDR3 contains 15 residues. V was cut by 0 bases and J by 4 bases, with 9 bases left in between. Germline V gene lookup returns CDR1 SGHDN and CDR2 FVKESK. The DNA of the CDR3 is TGTGCCAGCAGCCAAGATGTGACGGTCACCGGGGAGCTGTTTTTT. As protein: CASSQDVTVTGELFF.

This clone was recorded only once. The chain combines TRBV29-1 with TRBJ2-1, with 10 bases aligning to TRBD1. The J segment lost 0 bases and the V segment lost 5 bases, leaving 13 bases of the junction unmatched. The CDR3 extends over 18 amino acids. Looked up from germline, CDR1 is SQVTM and CDR2 is ANQGSEA. CDR3: CSVPWDRGGISSYNEQFF. The CDR3 nucleotides are TGCAGCGTTCCATGGGACAGGGGAGGAATTAGCTCCTACAATGAGCAGTTCTTC.

The chain joins TRBV5-1 to TRBJ2-3, with TRBD1 matching 8 bases. Germline assignment: CDR1 SGHRS and CDR2 YFSETQ. This CDR3 is built from 15 residues. Trimming removed 4 bases from V and 4 bases from J; junction bases left unmatched: 8. This CDR3 is CASSVRGQGPDTQYF. The CDR3, as DNA: TGCGCCAGCAGCGTCCGAGGACAGGGTCCAGATACGCAGTATTTT.

This rearrangement joins TRBV5-6 to TRBJ1-1; TRBD1 might be the D (6 bases). This CDR3 is built from 18 residues. V was trimmed by 3 bases and J by 0 bases, leaving 21 bases between them. Germline CDR1 SGHDT, CDR2 YYEEEE. The CDR3 reads CASSSTGQGTLVNTEAFF. DNA for the CDR3: TGTGCCAGCAGCTCGACGGGGCAGGGGACCCTCGTGAACACTGAAGCTTTCTTT. Full variable domain (remainder filled in from reference TRBV5-6 and TRBJ1-1): DAGVTQSPTHLIKTRGQQVTLRCSPKSGHDTVSWYQQALGQGPQFIFQYYEEEERQRGNFPDRFSGHQFPNYSSELNVNALLLGDSALYLCASSSTGQGTLVNTEAFFGQGTRLTVV.

The V gene is TRBV7-3, the J gene TRBJ2-6; 7 positions agree with TRBD1. Germline values: CDR1 SGHTA, CDR2 FQGTGA. J was trimmed by 2 bases and V by 4 bases; bases with no gene match: 5. This CDR3 region has 16 residues. Here the CDR3 reads CASSSGTAPGANVLTF. In DNA form, the CDR3 reads TGTGCCAGCAGCTCCGGGACAGCCCCTGGGGCCAACGTCCTGACTTTC.

V usage is TRBV7-9 and J usage is TRBJ1-2; maybe TRBD1 (6 bases). Trimming pared 7 bases from V and 7 bases from J, leaving 16 bases between. The CDR3 has 13 amino acids. Germline CDR1 is SEHNR and CDR2 is FQNEAQ (reference sequence). DNA of the CDR3: TGTGCCAGCAAAGGGGGGGGCCCGGGTGGCTACACCTTC. Translating gives CASKGGGPGGYTF. Full variable domain (rest looked up from reference TRBV7-9 and TRBJ1-2): DTGVSQNPRHKITKRGQNVTFRCDPISEHNRLYWYRQTLGQGPEFLTYFQNEAQLEKSRLLSDRFSAERPKGSFSTLEIQRTEQGDSAMYLCASKGGGPGGYTFGSGTRLTVV.

The V call is TRBV2, the J call TRBJ2-6, with D perhaps assigned TRBD1 or TRBD2 (6 bases each). Germline loops: CDR1 SNHLY, CDR2 FYNNEI. The CDR3 has 14 residues. The ends were cut back, 7 bases at V and 2 bases at J, with 9 bases in the middle. The CDR3 sequence is CASNGGAGANVLTF. In DNA, the CDR3 is TGTGCCAGCAACGGGGGCGCTGGGGCCAACGTCCTGACTTTC.

The rearrangement links TRBV3-1 (or the pseudogene TRBV3-2) to TRBJ1-2; possible D gene TRBD1, 6 bases. The CDR3 loop spans 14 amino acids. Germline lookup yields CDR1 LGHDT and CDR2 YNNKEL (reference sequence). The V end was cut by 3 bases, the J end by 5 bases, with 13 bases between. The CDR3 reads CASSQGANWYGYTF. CDR3 coding DNA: TGTGCCAGCAGCCAGGGGGCGAATTGGTATGGCTACACCTTC.

This clone has more than one count but fewer than ten. The chain has TRBV6-2 or TRBV6-3 and TRBJ2-3; 7 nucleotides align to TRBD1. The V gene's germline CDR1 is MNHEY and CDR2 SVGEGT. CDR3 length: 14 residues. V trimming: 5 bases; J trimming: 0 bases; junction bases outside the gene matches: 2. The CDR3 DNA follows: TGTGCCAGCAGTACAGGGGTTAGCACAGATACGCAGTATTTT. Translation: CASSTGVSTDTQYF.

The chain joins TRBV18 to TRBJ1-5, with 11 nucleotides matching TRBD1. The germline gives CDR1 KGHSH, CDR2 LQKENI. The CDR3 has 17 residues. J was trimmed by 3 bases and V by 3 bases; bases with no gene match: 7. CDR3 DNA: TGTGCCAGCTCACCGATAGGGACAGGGGGTCCCAATCAGCCCCAGCATTTT. This encodes CASSPIGTGGPNQPQHF.

This chain's CDR3 is CSVPDRASPEAFF. Here the CDR3 DNA reads TGCAGCGTCCCGGACAGGGCTTCCCCTGAAGCTTTCTTT. The genes are TRBV29-1 and TRBJ1-1; 8 bases line up with TRBD1. Trimming took 6 bases from V and 6 from J; bases not matched to a gene: 9. Germline V CDR1 and CDR2: SQVTM, ANQGSEA. This CDR3 is built from 13 residues. The full variable domain, its missing parts supplied by reference TRBV29-1 and TRBJ1-1, is SAVISQKPSRDICQRGTSLTIQCQVDSQVTMMFWYRQQPGQSLTLIATANQGSEATYESGFVIDKFPISRPNLTFSTLTVSNMSPEDSSIYLCSVPDRASPEAFFGQGTRLTVV.

The rearrangement links TRBV5-1 to TRBJ1-4; the D is unclear. The germline CDR1 and CDR2 sequences are SGHRS and YFSETQ. The CDR3 runs to 13 residues. The ends were cut back, 0 bases at V and 8 bases at J, with 8 bases in the middle. CDR3 sequence (DNA): TGCGCCAGCAGCTTGGGAGTAGAGGAAAAACTGTTTTTT. Translating gives CASSLGVEEKLFF.

V and J are TRBV20-1 and TRBJ2-7; D remains unclear. From germline, CDR1 is DFQATT and CDR2 SNEGSKA (reference sequence). The CDR3 length is 12 residues. V lost 3 bases to trimming and J lost 2 bases, with 8 bases between them. The CDR3 DNA reads TGCAGTGCTAGTGCTGACACCTACGAGCAGTACTTC. This gives the protein CSASADTYEQYF.

This clone was observed a handful of times. The chain uses TRBV2 and TRBJ2-7; a weak D match, TRBD2 (5 bases). Deletions cut 4 bases from V and 7 bases from J, with 14 bases between. The CDR3 loop spans 13 amino acids. Germline lookup yields CDR1 SNHLY and CDR2 FYNNEI. CDR3 in DNA: TGTGCCAGCAGTGGAGGGCTCGGGCGTGAGCAGTACTTC. This sequence encodes CASSGGLGREQYF. The variable domain in full, with the rest retrieved from reference TRBV2 and TRBJ2-7, is EPEVTQTPSHQVTQMGQEVILRCVPISNHLYFYWYRQILGQKVEFLVSFYNNEISEKSEIFDDQFSVERPDGSNFTLKIRSTKLEDSAMYFCASSGGLGREQYFGPGTRLTVT.

The rearrangement links TRBV15 to TRBJ1-4; D is unclear. The CDR3 loop spans 13 amino acids. Trimming removed 0 bases at V and 8 bases at J, with 7 bases between. Germline lookup yields CDR1 LNHNV and CDR2 YYDKDF (reference sequence). CDR3: CATSRDLREKLFF. The CDR3 DNA follows: TGTGCCACCAGCAGAGATTTGAGGGAAAAACTGTTTTTT.

The V gene is TRBV25-1, the J gene TRBJ2-3; 7 bases map to TRBD1. J gave up 4 bases and V 7 bases, and 8 bases lay outside the gene matches. CDR1 is MGHDK and CDR2 is SYGVNS in the germline V gene. This CDR3 spans 14 amino acids. CDR3 nucleotide sequence: TGTGCCAGCACCCAAGACAGGGTGGCAGATACGCAGTATTTT. Encoded protein: CASTQDRVADTQYF.

The gene calls are TRBV7-3 and TRBJ2-2; 7 bases are a match to TRBD2. Per the germline V gene, CDR1 is SGHTA and CDR2 is FQGTGA. V dropped 5 bases and J dropped 0; count of bases not matched to a gene: 6. The CDR3 totals 16 residues. The CDR3 DNA reads as TGTGCCAGCAGCCAACAAGCGGGGACGAACACCGGGGAGCTGTTTTTT. It yields the protein CASSQQAGTNTGELFF.

The sample holds a few counts of this clone. The V call is TRBV3-1 (or the pseudogene TRBV3-2), the J call TRBJ1-6; D gene unclear. The V and J ends lost 2 bases and 7 bases respectively, with 9 bases between them. This CDR3 is built from 14 residues. CDR1 and CDR2 from the germline V gene are LGHDT and YNNKEL (reference sequence). CDR3 sequence: CASSQSSSNSPLHF. The CDR3 DNA is TGTGCCAGCAGCCAATCATCGAGCAATTCACCCCTCCACTTT.

The V gene is TRBV3-1 (or the pseudogene TRBV3-2), the J gene TRBJ1-6; no clear D gene. Germline V gene lookup returns CDR1 LGHDT and CDR2 YNNKEL (reference sequence). The CDR3 is 15 residues long. V was shortened by 1 base and J by 6 bases, with 10 bases between the two germline ends. The CDR3 sequence: CASSQGGLGNSPLHF. DNA for the CDR3: TGTGCCAGCAGCCAAGGAGGGCTCGGTAATTCACCCCTCCACTTT.

The V gene is TRBV6-6, the J gene TRBJ1-1; 8 bases agree with TRBD1. The germline CDR1 and CDR2 sequences are MNHNY and SVGAGI (reference sequence). V lost 0 bases and J lost 1; bases outside the gene matches: 1. The CDR3 runs 15 residues. CDR3 protein: CASSYSGTGNTEAFF. In DNA, the CDR3 is TGTGCCAGCAGTTACTCAGGGACAGGGAACACTGAAGCTTTCTTT.

The chain couples TRBV5-6 to TRBJ1-3, with a possible D match to TRBD1 (5 bases). V shed 4 bases and J shed 1 base, with 21 bases lying between them. The germline V gene has CDR1 SGHDT and CDR2 YYEEEE. This CDR3 is 18 amino acids long. In DNA form, the CDR3 reads TGTGCCAGCAGCGTCTACGTTGTGGGGGTCCTATCTGGAAACACCATATATTTT. This encodes CASSVYVVGVLSGNTIYF.